Detailed here is one T cell receptor (beta chain). Study processing details: Estimation of nucleated cell counts relied on the amplification of reference gene primers. TCRdb's copy holds only in-frame clones and misses some; the assay was immunoSEQ multiplex PCR. That table gives V, J and clone size, and the DNA gave D and trimming. The table records tens of thousands of clones, around 89% of them present only once. The CDR3 runs to 11 residues. V dropped 6 bases and J dropped 3 bases, with 6 bases sitting between them. The germline V gene encodes CDR1 SGHRS and CDR2 YFSETQ. The sample originates from a study of blood T cell repertoires in COVID-19. About the study: The samples span acute and convalescent COVID-19 from the United States, Italy and Spain. PBMCs, B-cell-depleted T cells, or T cells were the source of the cDNA or gDNA that made up the material.

Specimen: peripheral blood. The receptor was derived from a man between 65 and 85 years old with active or convalescent COVID-19. This sequence joins TRBV5-1 and TRBJ1-1; D is undetermined. This chain's CDR3 is CASTSYTEAFF. As DNA, the CDR3 is TGCGCCAGCACTTCGTACACTGAAGCTTTCTTT.